The TCR beta chain described here comes from a study of cytomegalovirus exposure and HLA in healthy donors. Across the whole study: A preliminary data release comprised roughly 85 million unique TCRs obtained from HLA-typed donors.

The PCR ran on 60 Vbeta and 13 Jbeta primers. Libraries were prepared by immunoSEQ multiplex PCR; TCRdb keeps only in-frame clonotypes and omits some of them. The sample lists around 170,000 clones; less than 85% were seen once. V shed 3 bases and J 8 bases; nucleotides not matched to a gene: 5. CDR3 length: 13 residues. Germline V lookup: CDR1 MNHEY, CDR2 SMNVEV (reference sequence). The rearrangement links TRBV27 to TRBJ1-2; 8 bases map to TRBD1. Sequencing used PBMCs. The source is a man between 40 and 49 years old in good health and CMV-seronegative. This chain's CDR3 is CASSFRTGQGYTF. The CDR3 bases are TGTGCCAGCAGTTTCCGGACAGGGCAAGGCTACACCTTC.